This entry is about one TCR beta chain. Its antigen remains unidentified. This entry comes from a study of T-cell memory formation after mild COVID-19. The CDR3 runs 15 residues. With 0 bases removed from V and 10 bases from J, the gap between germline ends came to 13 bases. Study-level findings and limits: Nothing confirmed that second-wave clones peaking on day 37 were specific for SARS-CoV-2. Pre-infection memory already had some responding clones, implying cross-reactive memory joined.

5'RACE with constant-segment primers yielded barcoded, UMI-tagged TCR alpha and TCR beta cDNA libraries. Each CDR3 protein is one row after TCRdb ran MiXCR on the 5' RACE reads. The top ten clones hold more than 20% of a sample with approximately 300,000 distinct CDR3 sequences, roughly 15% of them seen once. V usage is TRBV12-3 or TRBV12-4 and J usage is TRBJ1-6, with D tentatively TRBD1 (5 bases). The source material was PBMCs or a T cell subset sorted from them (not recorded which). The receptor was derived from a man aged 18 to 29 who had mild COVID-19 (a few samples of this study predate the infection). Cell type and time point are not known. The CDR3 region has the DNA TGTGCCAGCAGTTTAGCGCGGGACCAGGGCTCACCCCTCCACTTT. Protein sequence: CASSLARDQGSPLHF.